The present TCR beta chain was sequenced within a study of CD8 T cells in Susac syndrome (dated 2019 in TCRdb). Background on the whole study: The study used repertoire sequencing to test whether antigen drove CD8+ T cell activation and differentiation in Susac syndrome.

The research as a whole found: The number of individuals in the TCR sequencing and HLA analysis was acknowledged as relatively small.

Peripheral blood CD8+ and CD4+ T cells from healthy donors, Susac syndrome patients and multiple sclerosis patients were profiled using high-throughput TCR beta sequencing. The multiple sclerosis controls were treatment-naive patients who had stable or active relapsing-remitting disease and met the revised McDonald criteria. Bulk CD8+ and CD4+ T cells were purified magnetically by negative isolation, whereas CD8+ TEMRA cells were enriched by FACS. Blood was drawn into EDTA tubes, processed within 24 hours, and PBMCs were isolated by density gradient centrifugation. PBMCs destined for TCR sequencing were cryopreserved in liquid nitrogen and later thawed in a 37 °C water bath. Purity of sorted or isolated CD4+, CD8+ and CD8+ TEMRA cells was at least 90%. V loses 5 bases, J loses 8 bases, and the germline ends lie 19 bases apart. The cysteine opens and the phenylalanine closes a CDR3 of 15 amino acids. The only DNA kept is the CDR3, 45 bases in frame from the first base.

RNA was extracted with the RNeasy kit and roughly 0.5 to 1 ug was reverse transcribed using random hexamers. The immunoSEQ multiplex PCR assay, which covers 54 Vbeta and 13 Jbeta segments, was used to amplify TCR beta CDR3 regions. PCR amplification bias was corrected using a synthetic template baseline for primer optimization and computational correction. As for the original processing: Reads were annotated to V, D and J genes according to IMGT and were analyzed with immunoSEQ Analyzer, with only productive sequences retained. To calculate clonality, Shannon entropy was normalized by log2 of the number of productive unique sequences and then subtracted from one. For each patient and control, public and private clones were evaluated among the 100 most prevalent clones. Clones were defined as Susac-specific if absent from the healthy and MS cohorts, from around 1,000 published viral clones and from other ImmuneACCESS disease sequences. TCRdb took the public reads, trimmed them with fastp at Q25, ran MiXCR for clone calling and kept in-frame beta chains. Entries that share a CDR3 protein sequence are merged under the most common genes and DNA. Here the V and J calls rest on TCRdb's processing, not on the authors' analysis. The sample data list 150,000 to 200,000 distinct CDR3 sequences, and approximately 94% of these were observed just once. Jointly, the top ten make up about 0.094% of the sample.

About this clonotype itself: Its antigen has not been determined. Base qualities were left out, and no much larger clone turns up one base away.

The source of this sequence is a human donor with multiple sclerosis. Sequencing was performed on CD4+ T cells from PBMCs. The chain joins TRBV12-3 or TRBV12-4 to TRBJ1-3; a tentative D call is TRBD1 (5 bases match). In nucleotide form, the sequence is TGTGCCAGCAGTCCCTCCGGGGGACCGGGAGACACCATATATTTT. Its protein is CASSPSGGPGDTIYF.